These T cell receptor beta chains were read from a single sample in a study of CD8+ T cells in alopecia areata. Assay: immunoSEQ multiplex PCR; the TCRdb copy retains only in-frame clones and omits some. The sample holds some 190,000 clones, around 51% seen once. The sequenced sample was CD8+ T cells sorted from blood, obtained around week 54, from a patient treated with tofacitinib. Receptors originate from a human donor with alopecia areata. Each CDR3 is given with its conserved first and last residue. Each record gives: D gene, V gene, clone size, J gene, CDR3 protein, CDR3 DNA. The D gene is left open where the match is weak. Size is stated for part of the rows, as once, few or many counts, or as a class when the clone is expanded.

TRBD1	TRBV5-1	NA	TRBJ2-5	CASSGGQGETQYF	TGCGCCAGCAGCGGGGGACAGGGAGAGACCCAGTACTTC
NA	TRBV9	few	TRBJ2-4	CASSVRVRGTDSKNIQYF	TGTGCCAGCAGCGTTCGGGTCCGTGGTACAGACAGCAAAAACATTCAGTACTTC
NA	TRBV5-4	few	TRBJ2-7	CASSLGYEQYF	TGTGCCAGCAGCTTGGGATACGAGCAGTACTTC
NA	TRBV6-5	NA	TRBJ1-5	CASGSNQPQHF	TGTGCCAGCGGATCAAATCAGCCCCAGCATTTT
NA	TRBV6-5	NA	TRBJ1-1	CATLGPENTEAFF	TGTGCCACCCTGGGACCGGAGAACACTGAAGCTTTCTTT
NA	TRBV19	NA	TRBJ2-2	CASSVRLAGELFF	TGTGCCAGTAGTGTGAGGTTGGCCGGGGAGCTGTTTTTT
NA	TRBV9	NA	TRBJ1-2	CASSVVGGNYGYTF	TGTGCCAGCAGCGTAGTGGGGGGGAACTATGGCTACACCTTC
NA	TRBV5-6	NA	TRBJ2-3	CASSLDLTQAQYF	TGTGCCAGCAGCTTGGATTTAACCCAAGCGCAGTATTTT
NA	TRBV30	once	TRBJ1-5	CAWTTGGGNQPQHF	TGTGCCTGGACCACTGGAGGGGGCAATCAGCCCCAGCATTTT
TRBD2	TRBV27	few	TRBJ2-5	CASSLSRGGGETQYF	TGTGCCAGCAGTTTATCACGGGGGGGCGGTGAGACCCAGTACTTC
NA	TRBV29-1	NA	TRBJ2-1	CSVERGAGEQFF	TGCAGCGTTGAGAGGGGGGCAGGCGAGCAGTTCTTC
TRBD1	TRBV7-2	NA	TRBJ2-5	CASSFPRGQETQYF	TGTGCCAGCAGCTTTCCCAGGGGGCAAGAGACCCAGTACTTC
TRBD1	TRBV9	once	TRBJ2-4	CASSEAGTALNIQYF	TGTGCCAGCAGCGAAGCCGGGACAGCCCTTAACATTCAGTACTTC
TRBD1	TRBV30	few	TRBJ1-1	CAWSPGQVNTEAFF	TGTGCCTGGTCTCCGGGACAGGTGAACACTGAAGCTTTCTTT
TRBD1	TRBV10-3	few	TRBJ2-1	CAISVVTGSYNEQFF	TGTGCCATCAGTGTCGTGACAGGGAGTTACAATGAGCAGTTCTTC
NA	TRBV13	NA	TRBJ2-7	CASSLGQGTYEQYF	TGTGCCAGCAGCTTAGGACAGGGTACTTACGAGCAGTACTTC
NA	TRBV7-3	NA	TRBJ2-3	CASSLTVTGPEDTQYF	TGTGCCAGCAGCTTAACGGTCACAGGACCGGAGGATACGCAGTATTTT
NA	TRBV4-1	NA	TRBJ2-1	CASSVLHNEQFF	TGCGCCAGCAGCGTTTTACACAATGAGCAGTTCTTC
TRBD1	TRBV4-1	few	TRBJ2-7	CASSQGPGQGTYEQYF	TGCGCCAGCAGCCAAGGGCCGGGACAGGGGACCTACGAGCAGTACTTC
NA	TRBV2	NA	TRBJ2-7	CASSERQGGREQYF	TGTGCCAGCAGTGAAAGGCAGGGGGGAAGGGAGCAGTACTTC
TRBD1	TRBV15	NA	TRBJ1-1	CATSREGQLNTEAFF	TGTGCCACCAGCAGAGAGGGACAGCTGAACACTGAAGCTTTCTTT
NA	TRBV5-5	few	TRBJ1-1	CASSGDGYTEAFF	TGTGCCAGCAGCGGGGACGGGTACACTGAAGCTTTCTTT
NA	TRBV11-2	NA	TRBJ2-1	CASSLNEQFF	TGTGCCAGCAGCTTAAATGAGCAGTTCTTC
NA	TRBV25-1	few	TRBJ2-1	CASSETDSLGEQFF	TGTGCCAGCAGTGAGACCGACAGCTTAGGAGAGCAGTTCTTC